Listed here are 27 T cell receptor beta chains from one sample, sequenced in a study of shared clonotypes between healthy human individuals. The repertoire was sequenced with immunoSEQ multiplex PCR; TCRdb's copy has only in-frame clones and lacks some. The table records nearly 2 million clones, over 85% of them present only once. Only CD45RO-negative cells positively selected for CCR7 counted as naive CD8 cells, so terminally differentiated effector memory CD45RA+ cells were excluded. The sequenced material came from naive CD8+ T cells sorted from blood. The receptor source for this set is a young man in good health.

The chain recombines TRBV7-2 with TRBJ1-3; a weak D match, TRBD1 (5 bases). V lost 4 bases, J lost 0 bases, and 7 bases lay in between. Germline CDR1 SGHTA, CDR2 FQGNSA. The length of the CDR3 is 14 residues. This CDR3 reads CASSYDSSGNTIYF. DNA of the CDR3: TGTGCCAGCAGCTACGACAGCTCTGGAAACACCATATATTTT.

CDR3: CASTGGGGASETQYF. CDR3 DNA: TGTGCCAGCACCGGCGGCGGGGGGGCCTCTGAGACCCAGTACTTC. The chain couples TRBV2 to TRBJ2-5; 9 nucleotides agree with TRBD2. V gave up 7 bases and J gave up 5 bases; unmatched junction bases: 11. This CDR3 has 15 amino acids. Germline values: CDR1 SNHLY, CDR2 FYNNEI.

The V and J genes are TRBV5-4 and TRBJ1-2; 9 bases align to TRBD1. Trimming removed 7 bases from V and 5 bases from J; junction bases left unmatched: 12. The CDR3 covers 15 residues. Germline values: CDR1 SGHNT, CDR2 YYREEE (reference sequence). CDR3 amino acids: CASGGTGNLEYGYTF. The CDR3 DNA reads as TGTGCCAGCGGAGGGACAGGGAATTTAGAGTATGGCTACACCTTC.

This chain links TRBV11-1 with TRBJ1-2; a possible D gene is TRBD1 (6 bases). V lost 0 bases, J lost 8 bases, and 13 bases lay in between. Germline V gene data show CDR1 as SGHAT and CDR2 as FQDESV (reference sequence). The CDR3 sequence is 14 residues long. CDR3 residues: CASSLANDRYGYTF. The CDR3 DNA reads as TGTGCCAGCAGCTTAGCCAACGACAGGTACGGCTACACCTTC.

Note on this clone: The same CDR3 is also encoded by other DNA sequences in this sample. The chain has TRBV18 and TRBJ2-7, with D possibly matching TRBD1 (6 bases). The CDR3 has 14 residues. V was clipped by 0 bases and J by 3 bases, with 9 bases between them. In germline, CDR1 is KGHSH, CDR2 LQKENI. CDR3 amino acids: CASSPPDSLYEQYF. CDR3 coding DNA: TGTGCCAGCTCACCACCGGACAGCCTCTACGAGCAGTACTTC.

The gene calls are TRBV5-1 and TRBJ2-7; D unclear. Germline assignment: CDR1 SGHRS and CDR2 YFSETQ. CDR3 length equals 14 residues. Deletions cut 0 bases from V and 1 base from J, with 8 bases between. CDR3: CASSLDWVSYEQYF. Here the CDR3 DNA reads TGCGCCAGCAGCTTGGATTGGGTTTCCTACGAGCAGTACTTC.

This clone was counted between two and nine times. This same CDR3 is encoded by further DNA sequences in the sample. The chain has TRBV5-1 and TRBJ2-7; 7 positions agree with TRBD1. The CDR3 sequence is 14 residues long. The V gene end was trimmed by 3 bases and the J gene end by 0 bases; junction bases not matched to a gene: 3. Germline V lookup: CDR1 SGHRS, CDR2 YFSETQ. CDR3 bases: TGCGCCAGCAGCTCCGGGACAGACTCCTACGAGCAGTACTTC. This translates into CASSSGTDSYEQYF. Looking up the rest from reference TRBV5-1 and TRBJ2-7 gives the full variable domain: KAGVTQTPRYLIKTRGQQVTLSCSPISGHRSVSWYQQTPGQGLQFLFEYFSETQRNKGNFPGRFSGRQFSNSRSEMNVSTLELGDSALYLCASSSGTDSYEQYFGPGTRLTVT.

This chain links TRBV30 with TRBJ2-1; D tentatively fits TRBD1 or TRBD2 (5 bases each). Per the germline V gene, CDR1 is GTSNPN and CDR2 is SVGIG (reference sequence). This CDR3 region has 13 residues. V was shortened by 4 bases and J by 9 bases, with 16 bases between the two germline ends. The DNA of the CDR3 is TGTGCCTGGACTTATGGGGGTTCGGGTGAGCAGTTCTTC. Its protein is CAWTYGGSGEQFF.

A remark on this clone: At the DNA level, this CDR3 is encoded by other sequences in the same sample as well. The CDR3, as DNA: TGTGCCAGCAGTTACTCGAAAGGTAATGAGCAGTTCTTC. This gives the protein CASSYSKGNEQFF. The chain employs TRBV6-6 and TRBJ2-1; D is undetermined. CDR1 and CDR2 (germline): MNHNY, SVGAGI (reference sequence). The V end lost 0 bases, the J end lost 7 bases, and 7 bases lay between the germline ends. The length of the CDR3 is 13 residues.

Turning to this clone: The sample holds other DNA sequences that translate to the same CDR3. V gene TRBV7-9 combines with J gene TRBJ2-1, with TRBD1 matching over 7 bases. The V gene end was trimmed by 5 bases and the J gene end by 3 bases; junction bases not matched to a gene: 4. CDR1 and CDR2 from the germline V gene are SEHNR and FQNEAQ (reference sequence). The CDR3 length is 14 residues. CDR3 nucleotides: TGTGCCAGCAGCCTACGGGACAGCTACAATGAGCAGTTCTTC. Translating it yields CASSLRDSYNEQFF.

This clone was found once. The chain recombines TRBV4-1 with TRBJ1-2; weak D call: TRBD1 (5 bases). This CDR3 has 13 amino acids. Per germline, CDR1 MGHRA and CDR2 YSYEKL. V was clipped by 2 bases and J by 4 bases, with 8 bases between them. The CDR3 loop reads CASSQRQSYGYTF. The DNA of the CDR3 is TGCGCCAGCAGCCAAAGACAGTCCTATGGCTACACCTTC.

The chain couples TRBV30 to TRBJ2-1, with a weak D call TRBD2 (6 bases). Deletions cut 5 bases from V and 9 bases from J, with 11 bases between. The germline gives CDR1 GTSNPN, CDR2 SVGIG (reference sequence). The CDR3 runs to 11 residues. The CDR3 protein is CAWGLLGEQFF. The CDR3 DNA reads as TGTGCCTGGGGACTATTGGGTGAGCAGTTCTTC.

This clone showed up just once. The chain couples TRBV6-6 to TRBJ2-3; 9 bases are shared with TRBD2. The V segment lost 2 bases and the J segment 4 bases; nucleotides outside the gene matches: 4. Germline CDR1 MNHNY, CDR2 SVGAGI (reference sequence). There are 15 residues in the CDR3. Here the CDR3 reads CASSYGRGGADTQYF. As DNA, the CDR3 is TGTGCCAGCAGTTACGGCCGCGGGGGGGCAGATACGCAGTATTTT.

This chain's CDR3 is CASSDFRGNEQFF. In DNA form, the CDR3 reads TGCGCCAGCAGCGACTTCAGGGGAAATGAGCAGTTCTTC. This sequence joins TRBV5-1 and TRBJ2-1; maybe TRBD1 (6 bases). The CDR3 sequence is 13 residues long. Germline V gene sequence: CDR1 SGHRS, CDR2 YFSETQ. With 4 bases removed from V and 7 bases from J, the gap between germline ends came to 12 bases.

V usage is TRBV18 and J usage is TRBJ1-1, with D possibly TRBD1 on 5 matching bases. CDR1 and CDR2 (germline): KGHSH, LQKENI. This CDR3 comprises 15 residues. Trimming pared 0 bases from V and 4 bases from J, leaving 12 bases between. CDR3 DNA sequence: TGTGCCAGCTCACCACCGAAAGGGGAACCCACTGAAGCTTTCTTT. It yields the protein CASSPPKGEPTEAFF.

The chain is built from TRBV7-9 and TRBJ2-2; D gene uncertain. CDR1 and CDR2 from the germline V gene are SEHNR and FQNEAQ (reference sequence). This CDR3 region has 15 residues. The CDR3 DNA follows: TGTGCAGTAGGGATGATTGACACGCACACCGGGGAGCTGTTTTTT. Its translation: CAVGMIDTHTGELFF.

A note on this clone: Other DNA sequences in the same sample also yield this CDR3. The chain recombines TRBV9 with TRBJ2-7; weak D call: TRBD2 (5 bases). There are 14 residues in the CDR3. The V and J ends lost 0 bases and 3 bases respectively, with 10 bases between them. Germline lookup yields CDR1 SGDLS and CDR2 YYNGEE. CDR3: CASSVGPGDYEQYF. CDR3 coding DNA: TGTGCCAGCAGCGTAGGACCCGGGGACTACGAGCAGTACTTC.

The chain links TRBV28 to TRBJ1-2; TRBD1 might be the D (5 bases). The ends were cut back, 8 bases at V and 1 base at J, with 14 bases in the middle. This CDR3 has 14 residues. Germline-derived CDR1 and CDR2 are MDHEN and SYDVKM. The CDR3 nucleotides read TGTGCCAGCCGTCCAGGGCAGAATAACTATGGCTACACCTTC. Protein: CASRPGQNNYGYTF.

V is TRBV5-5 and J is TRBJ2-1, with 8 bases identical to TRBD1. In germline, CDR1 is SGHKS, CDR2 YYEKEE (reference sequence). V shed 2 bases, J shed 6 bases, and the junction held 7 bases outside the gene matches. The CDR3 is 15 amino acids. This CDR3 is CASSFRQGPGNEQFF. CDR3 in DNA: TGTGCCAGCAGCTTTCGACAGGGGCCTGGCAATGAGCAGTTCTTC.

As concerns this clone: This specimen includes other DNA sequences encoding the same CDR3. In DNA, the CDR3 is TGCGCCAGCAGCCAAACTGACAGGGGGGCCTACGAGCAGTACTTC. Amino acid sequence: CASSQTDRGAYEQYF. The V call is TRBV4-1, the J call TRBJ2-7, with 9 bases that match TRBD1. The CDR3 runs 15 residues. The J segment lost 2 bases and the V segment lost 2 bases, leaving 4 bases of the junction unmatched. The germline V gene encodes CDR1 MGHRA and CDR2 YSYEKL.

The CDR3: CASSPGGGVGGNQPQHF. In DNA form, the CDR3 reads TGTGCCAGCAGCCCAGGGGGAGGGGTAGGGGGCAATCAGCCCCAGCATTTT. The chain carries TRBV7-9 and TRBJ1-5; the match to TRBD1 covers 7 bases. The trim removed 5 bases at V and 2 bases at J, leaving 12 bases unmatched. CDR1 and CDR2 (germline): SEHNR, FQNEAQ (reference sequence). This CDR3 is 17 amino acids long. Looking up the rest from reference TRBV7-9 and TRBJ1-5 gives the full variable domain: DTGVSQNPRHKITKRGQNVTFRCDPISEHNRLYWYRQTLGQGPEFLTYFQNEAQLEKSRLLSDRFSAERPKGSFSTLEIQRTEQGDSAMYLCASSPGGGVGGNQPQHFGDGTRLSIL.

The CDR3 protein is CASSPPGGSSTDTQYF. In DNA form, the CDR3 reads TGTGCCAGCAGCCCCCCAGGGGGATCTAGCACAGATACGCAGTATTTT. The gene calls are TRBV7-8 and TRBJ2-3, with 7 bases aligning to TRBD1. This CDR3 contains 16 residues. After removal of 5 bases from V and 0 bases from J, the junction contained 8 bases not matched to a gene. From germline, CDR1 is SGHVS and CDR2 FQNEAQ.

This rearrangement joins TRBV10-1 to TRBJ2-7; TRBD2 matches 15 bases. This CDR3 is 13 amino acids long. V was pared by 10 bases and J by 6 bases, with 4 bases of the junction left unmatched. Germline values: CDR1 WNHNN, CDR2 SYGVQD (reference sequence). The DNA of the CDR3 is TGCGCCACCTCGGGACTAGCGGGAGGCGAGCAGTACTTC. Translated: CATSGLAGGEQYF.

For this clone: The sample has other DNA sequences that encode this CDR3 too. This chain joins TRBV28 and TRBJ1-6; D unresolved. Looked up from germline, CDR1 is MDHEN and CDR2 is SYDVKM. Trimming removed 3 bases at V and 10 bases at J, with 4 bases between. There are 11 residues in the CDR3. CDR3 bases: TGTGCCAGCAGTTTCGGATCACCCCTCCACTTT. Amino acids: CASSFGSPLHF.

The rearrangement joins TRBV10-2 to TRBJ2-5; D unclear. CDR1 is WSHSY, CDR2 SAAADI, per germline. V gave up 3 bases and J gave up 2 bases, with 4 bases separating them. CDR3 length equals 12 residues. The CDR3 DNA reads as TGCGCCAGCAGTGAAGATCAAGAGACCCAGTACTTC. It yields the protein CASSEDQETQYF.

The sample holds one count of this clone. This chain connects TRBV2 to TRBJ2-5; tentative D call: TRBD1 (6 bases). V was trimmed by 0 bases and J by 3 bases, leaving 8 bases between them. Germline V lookup: CDR1 SNHLY, CDR2 FYNNEI. The CDR3 has 14 amino acids. The CDR3 DNA reads as TGTGCCAGCAGTGAAGCGCCAGGGGAAGAGACCCAGTACTTC. It yields the protein CASSEAPGEETQYF.

The chain joins TRBV7-9 to TRBJ2-3; D possibly matches TRBD1 or TRBD2 (5 bases each). The CDR3 has 14 residues. Germline values: CDR1 SEHNR, CDR2 FQNEAQ (reference sequence). Trimming took 3 bases from V and 9 from J, leaving 16 bases between them. CDR3 residues: CASSFLEGHITQYF. CDR3 coding DNA: TGTGCCAGCAGCTTTCTAGAGGGGCATATAACGCAGTATTTT.